A single sample is the source of the 15 T cell receptor beta chains below, sequenced in a study of blood T cell repertoires in COVID-19. Produced via immunoSEQ multiplex PCR; TCRdb's table is partial and in-frame only. This table holds about 55,000 clones, about nine tenths found once. Sequencing input: peripheral blood. The source is a middle-aged man with acute or convalescent COVID-19.

This sequence joins TRBV27 and TRBJ1-1; 10 positions agree with TRBD1. The junction had 12 bases not matched to a gene; V was cut back by 6 bases and J by 11 bases. CDR1 is MNHEY, CDR2 SMNVEV, per germline (reference sequence). This CDR3 comprises 14 residues. The CDR3 sequence is CASSPPGQGRQAFF. The CDR3 DNA is TGTGCCAGCAGCCCCCCGGGACAGGGGCGGCAGGCTTTCTTT.

The chain joins TRBV20-1 to TRBJ2-1; 9 positions agree with TRBD2. The germline CDR1 and CDR2 sequences are DFQATT and SNEGSKA (reference sequence). This CDR3 spans 14 amino acids. V shed 3 bases and J 9 bases; nucleotides not matched to a gene: 9. CDR3: CSASPGAGGVEQFF. CDR3 in DNA: TGCAGTGCTAGTCCCGGGGCGGGAGGGGTTGAGCAGTTCTTC.

In nucleotides, the CDR3 is TGCGCCAGCAGCGGATCGGGACAGGGGATGGATGAGCAGTTCTTC. It is translated as CASSGSGQGMDEQFF. The chain carries TRBV5-1 and TRBJ2-1; 10 positions match TRBD1. This CDR3 region has 15 residues. V lost 4 bases and J lost 8; bases outside the gene matches: 9. Germline V gives CDR1 SGHRS, CDR2 YFSETQ. Together with reference TRBV5-1 and TRBJ2-1, the CDR3 gives the full variable domain: KAGVTQTPRYLIKTRGQQVTLSCSPISGHRSVSWYQQTPGQGLQFLFEYFSETQRNKGNFPGRFSGRQFSNSRSEMNVSTLELGDSALYLCASSGSGQGMDEQFFGPGTRLTVL.

CDR3 nucleotide sequence: TGCAGCCTAAACAGGGGGGGCTCCTACAATGAGCAGTTCTTC. Its protein is CSLNRGGSYNEQFF. The rearrangement links TRBV29-1 to TRBJ2-1; a possible D gene is TRBD1 (8 bases). CDR3 size: 14 residues. CDR1 and CDR2 from the germline V gene are SQVTM and ANQGSEA. The germline V and J ends were trimmed by 8 bases and 0 bases, with 14 bases remaining between them.

V and J are TRBV7-2 and TRBJ2-6, with a weak D call TRBD1 (6 bases). The germline CDR1 and CDR2 sequences are SGHTA and FQGNSA. The V gene lost 5 bases and the J gene lost 4 bases, with 18 bases spanning the gap. CDR3 length equals 17 residues. The CDR3 reads CASSPSLGGFGANVLTF. The DNA for the CDR3 is TGTGCCAGCAGCCCATCCCTAGGGGGTTTCGGGGCCAACGTCCTGACTTTC.

The rearrangement joins TRBV9 to TRBJ2-1; a weak D match, TRBD1 (8 bases). Germline-derived CDR1 and CDR2 are SGDLS and YYNGEE. The V gene lost 1 base and the J gene lost 6 bases, with 20 bases spanning the gap. There are 17 residues in the CDR3. DNA for the CDR3: TGTGCCAGCAGCGTACTCTCTACAGGGGGGGCGATCAATGAGCAGTTCTTC. Translated, it gives CASSVLSTGGAINEQFF. The full variable domain, rest sourced from reference TRBV9 and TRBJ2-1, is DSGVTQTPKHLITATGQRVTLRCSPRSGDLSVYWYQQSLDQGLQFLIQYYNGEERAKGNILERFSAQQFPDLHSELNLSSLELGDSALYFCASSVLSTGGAINEQFFGPGTRLTVL.

The chain couples TRBV5-6 to TRBJ2-7; a possible D gene is TRBD1 (6 bases). This CDR3 has 12 amino acids. The germline V gene has CDR1 SGHDT and CDR2 YYEEEE. Trimming pared 5 bases from V and 6 bases from J, leaving 12 bases between. This chain's CDR3 is CASRYRALEQYF. In DNA, the CDR3 is TGTGCCAGCAGGTACAGGGCTCTCGAGCAGTACTTC.

V and J are TRBV11-1 and TRBJ2-1, with 8 bases fitting TRBD1. The junction had 2 bases not matched to a gene; V was cut back by 2 bases and J by 8 bases. Per germline, CDR1 SGHAT and CDR2 FQDESV (reference sequence). The length of the CDR3 is 13 residues. The CDR3 loop reads CASSLNRGDEQFF. The CDR3 bases are TGTGCCAGCAGCTTAAACAGGGGGGATGAGCAGTTCTTC.

The chain employs TRBV5-1 and TRBJ2-5; the match to TRBD2 covers 9 bases. The V gene's germline CDR1 is SGHRS and CDR2 YFSETQ. The CDR3 is 18 amino acids. V gave up 0 bases and J gave up 4 bases; unmatched junction bases: 13. CDR3 sequence reads: CASSLVIAGVFARETQYF. The CDR3 DNA reads TGCGCCAGCAGCTTGGTAATAGCGGGAGTATTCGCGAGAGAGACCCAGTACTTC.

Turning to this clone: The identical CDR3 is also encoded by other nucleotide sequences in the sample. The chain uses TRBV5-1 and TRBJ2-2, with D possibly being TRBD2 (6 bases). Trimming cost V 0 bases and J 2 bases, with 8 bases left between them. The CDR3 has 15 amino acids. Germline values: CDR1 SGHRS, CDR2 YFSETQ. CDR3 in amino acids: CASSLGDSNTGELFF. The CDR3 nucleotides read TGCGCCAGCAGCTTGGGGGACTCCAACACCGGGGAGCTGTTTTTT.

This rearrangement joins TRBV3-1 (or the pseudogene TRBV3-2) to TRBJ2-2; TRBD2 aligns across 8 bases. The CDR3 runs to 18 residues. Germline V gene lookup returns CDR1 LGHDT and CDR2 YNNKEL (reference sequence). V lost 2 bases to trimming and J lost 7 bases; unmatched junction nucleotides: 15. The CDR3 DNA reads TGTGCCAGCAGCCAACCTACCCTCCGGCTAGCGGGTAACGGGGAGCTGTTTTTT. It specifies CASSQPTLRLAGNGELFF.

In nucleotides, the CDR3 is TGCGCCAGCAGCTTCAGCCCCGGACTCCAGAAGGGAGAGCAGTACTTC. The encoded protein is CASSFSPGLQKGEQYF. The chain uses TRBV5-1 and TRBJ2-7; D might be TRBD2 (5 bases). The CDR3 extends over 16 amino acids. With 2 bases removed from V and 7 bases from J, the gap between germline ends came to 22 bases. Germline loops: CDR1 SGHRS, CDR2 YFSETQ. The full variable domain, with the rest looked up from reference TRBV5-1 and TRBJ2-7, is KAGVTQTPRYLIKTRGQQVTLSCSPISGHRSVSWYQQTPGQGLQFLFEYFSETQRNKGNFPGRFSGRQFSNSRSEMNVSTLELGDSALYLCASSFSPGLQKGEQYFGPGTRLTVT.

The table lists this clone with a few counts. The rearrangement uses TRBV3-1 (or the pseudogene TRBV3-2) and TRBJ2-7; D not certain. Germline V CDR1 and CDR2: LGHDT, YNNKEL (reference sequence). The CDR3 sequence is 12 residues long. Trimming shortened V by 0 bases and J by 6 bases, and 6 bases separated the two germline ends. DNA for the CDR3: TGTGCCAGCAGCCAAGATGGGCGCGAGCAGTACTTC. It yields the protein CASSQDGREQYF.

Note on this clone: This sample also contains other DNA sequences that code for the same CDR3. The V and J genes are TRBV5-1 and TRBJ1-5, with D maybe TRBD1 (5 bases). The CDR3 totals 15 residues. With 0 bases removed from V and 4 bases from J, the gap between germline ends came to 11 bases. Germline-derived CDR1 and CDR2 are SGHRS and YFSETQ. In nucleotides, the CDR3 is TGCGCCAGCAGCTTGGAAGGGGTTGGGAATCAGCCCCAGCATTTT. Residues: CASSLEGVGNQPQHF.

This sequence joins TRBV5-8 and TRBJ2-2, with D hard to call. Between the trimmed V and J ends, which lost 1 base and 5 bases, there was a span of 9 bases. Germline V gene sequence: CDR1 SGHTS, CDR2 YDEGEE. The CDR3 is 14 amino acids. This CDR3 reads CASSLPGSTGELFF. Here the CDR3 DNA reads TGTGCCAGCAGCTTGCCAGGCAGTACCGGGGAGCTGTTTTTT. The whole variable domain, filled in from reference TRBV5-8 and TRBJ2-2, reads EAGVTQSPTHLIKTRGQQATLRCSPISGHTSVYWYQQALGLGLQFLLWYDEGEERNRGNFPPRFSGRQFPNYSSELNVNALELEDSALYLCASSLPGSTGELFFGEGSRLTVL.